The entry below gives a single TCR beta chain sequence along with its context. As yet, its antigen is unknown. The CDR3 is made up of 16 amino acids. Germline values: CDR1 SGHDT, CDR2 YYEEEE. J lost 5 bases, V lost 2 bases, and 7 bases had no gene match. The sample comes from a study of cytomegalovirus exposure and HLA in healthy donors. Study-level results: The study recorded about 160 TCR beta chains that were cytomegalovirus-associated. For most TCR sequences rarity was the rule, although some public TCRs occurred in many donors.

The donors were in the roughly 110-subject validation cohort, distinct from the 666-subject first cohort. Assay used: immunoSEQ multiplex PCR; TCRdb lists only in-frame clones, some missing. The data show approximately 210,000 clones, about 83% seen once. Material for sequencing was PBMCs. The origin of this receptor is a woman aged 18-29 years in good health and CMV-seronegative. This chain connects TRBV5-6 to TRBJ1-6, with 7 bases fitting TRBD1. Written as DNA, the CDR3 is TGTGCCAGCAGCTTTAAAATCGGGACAGATAATTCACCCCTCCACTTT. Translated: CASSFKIGTDNSPLHF.